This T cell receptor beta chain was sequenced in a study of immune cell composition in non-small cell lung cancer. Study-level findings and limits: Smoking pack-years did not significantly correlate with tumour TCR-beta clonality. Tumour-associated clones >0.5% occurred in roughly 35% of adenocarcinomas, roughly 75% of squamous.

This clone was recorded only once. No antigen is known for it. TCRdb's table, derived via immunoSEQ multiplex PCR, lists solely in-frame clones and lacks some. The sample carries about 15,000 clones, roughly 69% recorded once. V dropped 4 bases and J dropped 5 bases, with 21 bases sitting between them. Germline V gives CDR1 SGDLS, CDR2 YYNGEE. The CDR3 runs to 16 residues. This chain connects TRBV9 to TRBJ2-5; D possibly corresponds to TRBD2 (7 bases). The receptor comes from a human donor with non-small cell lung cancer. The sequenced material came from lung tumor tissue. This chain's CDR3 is CASSLGGVVERETQYF. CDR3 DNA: TGTGCCAGCAGCCTAGGGGGGGTTGTAGAAAGGGAGACCCAGTACTTC.